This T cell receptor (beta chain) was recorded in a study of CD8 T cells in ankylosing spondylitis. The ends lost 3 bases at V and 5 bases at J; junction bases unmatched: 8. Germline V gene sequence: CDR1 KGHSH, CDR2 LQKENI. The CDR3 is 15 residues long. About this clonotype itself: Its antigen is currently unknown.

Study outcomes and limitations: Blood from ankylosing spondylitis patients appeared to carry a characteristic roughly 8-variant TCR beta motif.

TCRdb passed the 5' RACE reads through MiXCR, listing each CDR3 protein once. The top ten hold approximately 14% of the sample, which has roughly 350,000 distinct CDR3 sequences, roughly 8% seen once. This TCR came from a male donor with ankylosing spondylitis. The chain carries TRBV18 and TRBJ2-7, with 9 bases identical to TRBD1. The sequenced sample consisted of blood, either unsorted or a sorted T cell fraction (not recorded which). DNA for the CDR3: TGTGCCAGCTCACCTACTCGGGACAGGGTACACGAGCAGTACTTC. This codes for CASSPTRDRVHEQYF.